The 19 T cell receptor beta chains reported below all come from one sample, sequenced in a study of T cell responses to AZD1222 COVID-19 vaccine. The method was immunoSEQ multiplex PCR; TCRdb's version includes in-frame clones alone and lacks a portion of them. There are 75,000 or so clones in the sample; approximately 90% occur only once, and around 28% lies in the top ten. Sample: peripheral blood, taken 28 days after the second AZD1222 dose. The receptors here all came from an adult who received the AZD1222 COVID-19 vaccine.

The chain has TRBV6-4 and TRBJ2-7, with a possible D match to TRBD1 (6 bases). Germline V gene sequence: CDR1 MRHNA, CDR2 SNTAGT. V shed 5 bases and J shed 5 bases, with 13 bases lying between them. The CDR3 loop spans 13 amino acids. The CDR3 DNA is TGTGCCAGCAGTCAACAGGGTAGCGACGAGCAGTACTTC. It translates to CASSQQGSDEQYF.

The chain joins TRBV30 to TRBJ2-7; D unresolved. V was pared by 0 bases and J by 4 bases, with 13 bases between. The CDR3 sequence is 14 residues long. In germline, CDR1 is GTSNPN, CDR2 SVGIG (reference sequence). The CDR3 loop reads CAWSVAGPAYEQYF. In nucleotides, the CDR3 is TGTGCCTGGAGTGTGGCCGGGCCCGCATACGAGCAGTACTTC. Complete variable domain (other parts from reference TRBV30 and TRBJ2-7): SQTIHQWPATLVQPVGSPLSLECTVEGTSNPNLYWYRQAAGRGLQLLFYSVGIGQISSEVPQNLSASRPQDRQFILSSKKLLLSDSGFYLCAWSVAGPAYEQYFGPGTRLTVT.

This chain connects TRBV19 to TRBJ2-5; 7 positions match TRBD1. The CDR3 runs 16 residues. The V gene's germline CDR1 is LNHDA and CDR2 SQIVND (reference sequence). J gave up 3 bases and V 1 base, and 8 bases lay outside the gene matches. The CDR3 region has the DNA TGTGCCAGTAGTATAGGAGGGGGCGCGTTGGAAGAGACCCAGTACTTC. Protein: CASSIGGGALEETQYF.

The V call is TRBV6-5, the J call TRBJ1-2; no firm D call. CDR1 is MNHEY, CDR2 SVGAGI, per germline. Trimming stripped 0 bases from V and 3 bases from J, with 8 bases between. This CDR3 region has 14 residues. Written as DNA, the CDR3 is TGTGCCAGCAGTTACTCGACAACATACTATGGCTACACCTTC. This translates into CASSYSTTYYGYTF.

The chain has TRBV28 and TRBJ2-1; possible D gene TRBD2, 6 bases. Trimming left V 7 bases short and J 7 bases short, with 20 bases between. CDR3 length equals 15 residues. Germline V gene lookup returns CDR1 MDHEN and CDR2 SYDVKM. Written as DNA, the CDR3 is TGTGCCAGCACCCCAGGCAGGGAGGTTGCGAATGAGCAGTTCTTC. It codes for CASTPGREVANEQFF.

The rearrangement links TRBV6-1 to TRBJ1-6, with D hard to call. The CDR3 contains 14 residues. The ends were cut back, 0 bases at V and 10 bases at J, with 10 bases in the middle. Germline V CDR1 and CDR2: MNHNS, SASEGT. CDR3 DNA sequence: TGTGCCAGCAGTGAAGCGGGGTTTAACTCACCCCTCCACTTT. Translated, it gives CASSEAGFNSPLHF.

The chain couples TRBV7-9 to TRBJ2-7; TRBD2 aligns across 9 bases. This CDR3 has 15 residues. The V segment lost 3 bases and the J segment 3 bases; nucleotides outside the gene matches: 6. Germline-derived CDR1 and CDR2 are SEHNR and FQNEAQ (reference sequence). The CDR3 sequence: CASSFVVAGDYEQYF. CDR3 nucleotide sequence: TGTGCCAGCAGCTTCGTCGTAGCGGGAGACTACGAGCAGTACTTC.

V is TRBV28 and J is TRBJ2-7; D is perhaps TRBD1 (7 bases). Trimming pared 7 bases from V and 4 bases from J, leaving 11 bases between. CDR3 length equals 12 residues. The germline V gene encodes CDR1 MDHEN and CDR2 SYDVKM. The CDR3 region has the DNA TGTGCCAGCACGCCAGGGGGGTACGAGCAGTACTTC. Its translation: CASTPGGYEQYF.

The chain has TRBV19 and TRBJ2-7, with D tentatively TRBD1 (6 bases). The CDR3 consists of 15 residues. Germline V CDR1 and CDR2: LNHDA, SQIVND (reference sequence). V lost 5 bases, J lost 0 bases, and 14 bases lay in between. The CDR3 region is CASSLLTGNSYEQYF. The CDR3 coding sequence is TGTGCCAGTAGTTTACTTACAGGGAACTCCTACGAGCAGTACTTC.

The chain has TRBV5-1 and TRBJ1-6, with 9 bases fitting TRBD1. With 2 bases clipped from V and 10 bases from J, the junction kept 7 bases outside the gene matches. The CDR3 has 15 residues. The germline CDR1 and CDR2 sequences are SGHRS and YFSETQ. CDR3 coding DNA: TGCGCCAGCAGCTTAAGGGGACAGGGTGACTCACCCCTCCACTTT. Translated: CASSLRGQGDSPLHF.

The table lists this clone with a count of one. The chain joins TRBV28 to TRBJ1-3, with TRBD1 matching 8 bases. The CDR3 loop spans 18 amino acids. The ends lost 2 bases at V and 1 base at J; junction bases unmatched: 10. Germline lookup yields CDR1 MDHEN and CDR2 SYDVKM. CDR3 amino acids: CASSLDRQGSSSGNTIYF. For the CDR3, the DNA is TGTGCCAGCAGTTTAGACCGACAGGGGTCTTCTTCTGGAAACACCATATATTTT.

The rearrangement joins TRBV28 to TRBJ2-4, with D maybe TRBD2 (5 bases). In germline, CDR1 is MDHEN, CDR2 SYDVKM. V lost 3 bases, J lost 11 bases, and 11 bases lay in between. The CDR3 is 12 amino acids. CDR3 sequence: CASSLAGKVQYF. The CDR3 nucleotides read TGTGCCAGCAGTTTGGCCGGGAAGGTTCAGTACTTC.

CDR3 amino acids: CASSFQENSPLHF. The CDR3 DNA sequence: TGTGCCAGCAGTTTTCAGGAGAATTCACCCCTCCACTTT. This chain links TRBV28 with TRBJ1-6; no firm D call. The V gene's germline CDR1 is MDHEN and CDR2 SYDVKM. This CDR3 region has 13 residues. V lost 3 bases, J lost 7 bases, and 7 bases lay in between.

This sequence joins TRBV14 and TRBJ2-5; 9 bases fit TRBD1. In germline, CDR1 is SGHDN, CDR2 FVKESK. The CDR3 covers 17 residues. J was trimmed by 0 bases and V by 3 bases; bases with no gene match: 8. CDR3: CASSQRDRGVYQETQYF. The CDR3 nucleotides are TGTGCCAGCAGCCAGAGAGACAGGGGGGTCTACCAAGAGACCCAGTACTTC. Full variable domain (remainder filled in from reference TRBV14 and TRBJ2-5): EAGVTQFPSHSVIEKGQTVTLRCDPISGHDNLYWYRRVMGKEIKFLLHFVKESKQDESGMPNNRFLAERTGGTYSTLKVQPAELEDSGVYFCASSQRDRGVYQETQYFGPGTRLLVL.

J is TRBJ2-1 and V is TRBV5-1; TRBD2 is a possible D gene (5 bases). This CDR3 contains 16 residues. Per the germline V gene, CDR1 is SGHRS and CDR2 is YFSETQ. V was clipped by 0 bases and J by 4 bases, with 14 bases between them. CDR3 region: CASSLELWERYNEQFF. The CDR3 region has the DNA TGCGCCAGCAGCTTGGAGTTGTGGGAGAGGTACAATGAGCAGTTCTTC.

In its sample, this clone was seen a few times. The gene calls are TRBV7-9 and TRBJ1-3; D might be TRBD1 (6 bases). The CDR3 loop spans 14 amino acids. Germline V gene sequence: CDR1 SEHNR, CDR2 FQNEAQ (reference sequence). V was clipped by 7 bases and J by 2 bases, with 12 bases between them. CDR3 nucleotide sequence: TGTGCCAGCACCACAGGGACGGCTGGAAACACCATATATTTT. Its translation is CASTTGTAGNTIYF.

The V and J genes are TRBV9 and TRBJ2-1; 14 bases map to TRBD2. V lost 3 bases, J lost 4 bases, and 6 bases stayed unmatched. The CDR3 has 17 amino acids. Germline V gene sequence: CDR1 SGDLS, CDR2 YYNGEE. The CDR3 protein is CASSARLAGGVYNEQFF. Here the CDR3 DNA reads TGTGCCAGCAGCGCACGACTAGCGGGAGGGGTTTACAATGAGCAGTTCTTC.

The V and J genes are TRBV6-2 or TRBV6-3 and TRBJ1-3; D possibly corresponds to TRBD1 (5 bases). Trimming cost V 1 base and J 0 bases, with 16 bases left between them. This CDR3 has 18 residues. Germline CDR1 MNHEY, CDR2 SVGEGT. The CDR3 loop is CASSYLTGLPNSGNTIYF. CDR3 bases: TGTGCCAGCAGTTACTTAACGGGACTTCCCAACTCTGGAAACACCATATATTTT.

This chain links TRBV5-6 with TRBJ1-1, with D hard to call. Trimming removed 2 bases at V and 11 bases at J, with 10 bases between. The CDR3 runs to 11 residues. Germline V CDR1 and CDR2: SGHDT, YYEEEE. CDR3 in DNA: TGTGCCAGCAGCTTCGCGAGTCGGGCTTTCTTT. It yields the protein CASSFASRAFF.